A selection of T cell receptor beta chains follows, all from one sample in a study of T-cell memory formation after mild COVID-19. TCRdb reprocessed the 5' RACE reads via MiXCR and lists one record per CDR3 protein. This table holds tens of thousands of distinct CDR3 sequences, over 12% found once. The sequencing input was PBMCs or a T cell subset sorted from them (not recorded which). These receptors were taken from a man aged 18 to 29 who had mild COVID-19 (a few samples of this study predate the infection). Cell type and time point are not known. Both conserved end residues are part of each CDR3. The D gene is left open where the match is weak.

CATSSVSGGFGELFF	TRBD2	TRBV15
CASSYVRGSTYTQYF	NA	TRBV6-5
CASSPGTEIYNEQFF	NA	TRBV3-1
CASSLLETGVYEAFF	TRBD1	TRBV5-6
CSALQRMNTEAFF	NA	TRBV20-1
CATSDHPGQRNTEAFF	TRBD1	TRBV15
CASSLTGAPNQPQHF	TRBD1	TRBV5-1
CASSSNPKDTQYF	NA	TRBV7-3
CASSHPLAGGPGSYNEQFF	TRBD2	TRBV3-1
CASSSPAGAYGYTF	NA	TRBV7-9
CASSWRGVYGYTF	NA	TRBV6-5
CASSSANRGPYNEQFF	TRBD1	TRBV11-2
CASSPMDSRSYNEQFF	NA	TRBV5-5
CASSTTREGRNEQFF	NA	TRBV21-1
CASSLVPVGASPLHF	NA	TRBV7-9
CASSQLQGGYTDTQYF	NA	TRBV4-2
CASSLTGDNQPQHF	TRBD1	TRBV12-3/TRBV12-4
CASSYLRPGQGNQPQHF	TRBD1	TRBV6-5
CASSIGPSNQPQHF	NA	TRBV19
CASSRLAGTDTQYF	TRBD2	TRBV12-3/TRBV12-4
CSALLSGELFF	NA	TRBV20-1
CVGGASTDTQYF	NA	TRBV2